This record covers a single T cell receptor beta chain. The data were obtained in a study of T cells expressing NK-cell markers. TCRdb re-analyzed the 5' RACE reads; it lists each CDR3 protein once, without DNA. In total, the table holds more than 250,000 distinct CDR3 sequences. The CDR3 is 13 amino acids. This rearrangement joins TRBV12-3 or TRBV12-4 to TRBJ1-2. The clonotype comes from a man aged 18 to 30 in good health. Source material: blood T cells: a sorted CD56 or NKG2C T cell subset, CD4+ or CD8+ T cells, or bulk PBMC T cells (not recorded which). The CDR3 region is CASSQGGVNGYTF.